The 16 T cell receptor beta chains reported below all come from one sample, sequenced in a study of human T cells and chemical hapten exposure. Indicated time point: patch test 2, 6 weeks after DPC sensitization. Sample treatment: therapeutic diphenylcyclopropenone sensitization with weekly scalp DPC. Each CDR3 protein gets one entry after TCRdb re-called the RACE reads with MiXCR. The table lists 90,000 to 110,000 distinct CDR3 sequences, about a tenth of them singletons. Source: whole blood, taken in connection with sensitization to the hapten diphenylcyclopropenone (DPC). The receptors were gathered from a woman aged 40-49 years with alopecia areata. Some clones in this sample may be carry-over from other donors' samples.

As DNA, the CDR3 is TGCAGCGTTGACCCAGGCGGTGGAACCGGGGAGCTGTTTTTT. Translated: CSVDPGGGTGELFF. The gene calls are TRBV29-1 and TRBJ2-2, with no clear D. The CDR3 is made up of 14 amino acids. The germline V and J ends were trimmed by 3 bases and 5 bases, with 13 bases remaining between them. Germline values: CDR1 SQVTM, CDR2 ANQGSEA.

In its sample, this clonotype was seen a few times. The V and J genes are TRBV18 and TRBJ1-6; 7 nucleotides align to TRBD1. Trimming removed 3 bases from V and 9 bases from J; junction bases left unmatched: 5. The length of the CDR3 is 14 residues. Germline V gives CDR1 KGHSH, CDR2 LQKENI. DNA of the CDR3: TGTGCCAGCTCACCGACAGGGACCGGTTCACCCCTCCACTTT. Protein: CASSPTGTGSPLHF. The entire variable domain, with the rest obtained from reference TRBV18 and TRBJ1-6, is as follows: NAGVMQNPRHLVRRRGQEARLRCSPMKGHSHVYWYRQLPEEGLKFMVYLQKENIIDESGMPKERFSAEFPKEGPSILRIQQVVRGDSAAYFCASSPTGTGSPLHFGNGTRLTVT.

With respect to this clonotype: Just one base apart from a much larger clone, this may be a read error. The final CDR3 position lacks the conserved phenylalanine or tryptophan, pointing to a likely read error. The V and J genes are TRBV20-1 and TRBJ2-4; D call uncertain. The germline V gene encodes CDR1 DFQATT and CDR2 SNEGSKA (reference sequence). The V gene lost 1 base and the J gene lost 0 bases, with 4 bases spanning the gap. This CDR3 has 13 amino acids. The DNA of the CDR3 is TGCAGTGCTAGAGCCGTAGCCAAAAACATTCAGTACTTA. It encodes CSARAVAKNIQYL.

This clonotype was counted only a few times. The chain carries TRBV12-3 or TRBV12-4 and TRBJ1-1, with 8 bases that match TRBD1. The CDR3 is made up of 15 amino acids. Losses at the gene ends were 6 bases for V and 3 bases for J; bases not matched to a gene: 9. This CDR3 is CASSSQGAGYTEAFF. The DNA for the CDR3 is TGTGCCAGCAGCTCCCAGGGGGCGGGATACACTGAAGCTTTCTTT.

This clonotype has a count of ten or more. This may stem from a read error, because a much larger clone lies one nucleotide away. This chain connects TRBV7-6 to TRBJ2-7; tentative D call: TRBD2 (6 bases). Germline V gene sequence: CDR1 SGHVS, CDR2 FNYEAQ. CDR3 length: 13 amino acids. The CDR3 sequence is CASNLGGFYEQYF. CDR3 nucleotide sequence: TGTGCCAGCAACTTAGGAGGGTTCTACGAGCAGTACTTC. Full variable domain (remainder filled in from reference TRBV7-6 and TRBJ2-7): GAGVSQSPRYKVTKRGQDVALRCDPISGHVSLYWYRQALGQGPEFLTYFNYEAQQDKSGLPNDRFSAERPEGSISTLTIQRTEQRDSAMYRCASNLGGFYEQYFGPGTRLTVT.

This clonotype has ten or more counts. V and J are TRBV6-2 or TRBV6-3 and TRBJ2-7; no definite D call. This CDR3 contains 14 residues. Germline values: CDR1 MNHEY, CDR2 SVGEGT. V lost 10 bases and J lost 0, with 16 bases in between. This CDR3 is CATISGTLSYEQYF. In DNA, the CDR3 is TGTGCCACCATATCAGGAACTCTCTCCTACGAGCAGTACTTC.

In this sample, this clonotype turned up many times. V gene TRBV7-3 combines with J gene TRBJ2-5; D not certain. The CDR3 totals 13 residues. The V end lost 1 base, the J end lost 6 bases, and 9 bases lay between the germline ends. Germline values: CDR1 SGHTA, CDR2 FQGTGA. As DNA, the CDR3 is TGTGCCAGCAGCTTAATGCGTGAGAAGACCCAGTACTTC. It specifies CASSLMREKTQYF. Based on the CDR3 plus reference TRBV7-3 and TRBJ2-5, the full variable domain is GAGVSQTPSNKVTEKGKYVELRCDPISGHTALYWYRQSLGQGPEFLIYFQGTGAADDSGLPNDRFFAVRPEGSVSTLKIQRTERGDSAVYLCASSLMREKTQYFGPGTRLLVL.

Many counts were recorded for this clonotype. CDR3 region: CSVEALQKGEQYF. In DNA form, the CDR3 reads TGCAGCGTTGAGGCCCTCCAAAAGGGCGAGCAGTACTTC. V usage is TRBV29-1 and J usage is TRBJ2-7; no clear D gene. The germline CDR1 and CDR2 sequences are SQVTM and ANQGSEA. The length of the CDR3 is 13 residues. Trimming took off 3 bases at V and 6 bases at J, with 15 bases between the two ends.

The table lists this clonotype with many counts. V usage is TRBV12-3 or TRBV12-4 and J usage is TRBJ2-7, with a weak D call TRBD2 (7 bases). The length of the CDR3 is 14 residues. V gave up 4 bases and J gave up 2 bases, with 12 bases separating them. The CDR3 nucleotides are TGTGCCAGCAGTTCGGGGGGCGTCACCTACGAGCAGTACTTC. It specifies CASSSGGVTYEQYF.

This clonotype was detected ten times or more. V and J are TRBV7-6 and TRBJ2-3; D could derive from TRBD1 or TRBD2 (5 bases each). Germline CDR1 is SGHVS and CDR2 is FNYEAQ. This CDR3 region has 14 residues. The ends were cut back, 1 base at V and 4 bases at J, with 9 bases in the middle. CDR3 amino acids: CASSLGGGPDTQYF. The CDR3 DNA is TGTGCCAGCAGCTTAGGTGGGGGTCCAGATACGCAGTATTTT. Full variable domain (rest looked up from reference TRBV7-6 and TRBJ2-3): GAGVSQSPRYKVTKRGQDVALRCDPISGHVSLYWYRQALGQGPEFLTYFNYEAQQDKSGLPNDRFSAERPEGSISTLTIQRTEQRDSAMYRCASSLGGGPDTQYFGPGTRLTVL.

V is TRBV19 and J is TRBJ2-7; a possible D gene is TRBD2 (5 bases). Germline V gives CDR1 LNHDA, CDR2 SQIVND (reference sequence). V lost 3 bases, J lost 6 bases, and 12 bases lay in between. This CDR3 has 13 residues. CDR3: CASSIIRESEQYF. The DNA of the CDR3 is TGTGCCAGTAGTATTATTCGGGAAAGCGAGCAGTACTTC. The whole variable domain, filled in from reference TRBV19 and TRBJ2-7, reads DGGITQSPKYLFRKEGQNVTLSCEQNLNHDAMYWYRQDPGQGLRLIYYSQIVNDFQKGDIAEGYSVSREKKESFPLTVTSAQKNPTAFYLCASSIIRESEQYFGPGTRLTVT.

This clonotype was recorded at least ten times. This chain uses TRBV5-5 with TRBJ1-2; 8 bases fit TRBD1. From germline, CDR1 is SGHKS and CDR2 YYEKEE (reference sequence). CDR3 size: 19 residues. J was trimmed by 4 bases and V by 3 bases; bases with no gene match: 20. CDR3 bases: TGTGCCAGCAGCTCCCCGCGGGGGGCAGGGGGCGCCTTGGCCTATGGCTACACCTTC. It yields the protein CASSSPRGAGGALAYGYTF.

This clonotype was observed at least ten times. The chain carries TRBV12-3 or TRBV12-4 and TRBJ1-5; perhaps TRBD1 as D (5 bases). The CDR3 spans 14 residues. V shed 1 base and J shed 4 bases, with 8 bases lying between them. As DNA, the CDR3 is TGTGCCAGCAGTTTAGACGAGGGGAATCAGCCCCAGCATTTT. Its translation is CASSLDEGNQPQHF.

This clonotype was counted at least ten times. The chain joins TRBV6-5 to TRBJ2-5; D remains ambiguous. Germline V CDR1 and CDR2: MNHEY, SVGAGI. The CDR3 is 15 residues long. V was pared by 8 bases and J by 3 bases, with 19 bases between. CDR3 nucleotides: TGTGCCAGCGGTCAGGCTACGAGACGGAAAGAGACCCAGTACTTC. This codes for CASGQATRRKETQYF.

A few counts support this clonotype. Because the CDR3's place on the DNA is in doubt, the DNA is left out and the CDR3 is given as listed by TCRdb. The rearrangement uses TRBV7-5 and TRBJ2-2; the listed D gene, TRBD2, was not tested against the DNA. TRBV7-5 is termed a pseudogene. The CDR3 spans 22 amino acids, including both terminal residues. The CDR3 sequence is CISVPEAYHGTSGGRRTGELFF.

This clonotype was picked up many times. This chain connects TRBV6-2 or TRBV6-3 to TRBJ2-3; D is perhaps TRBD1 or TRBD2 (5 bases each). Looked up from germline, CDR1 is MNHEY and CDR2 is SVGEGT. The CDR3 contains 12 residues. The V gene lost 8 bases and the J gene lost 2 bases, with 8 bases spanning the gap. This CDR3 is CASLGTTDTQYF. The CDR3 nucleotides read TGTGCCAGCCTCGGGACCACAGATACGCAGTATTTT.